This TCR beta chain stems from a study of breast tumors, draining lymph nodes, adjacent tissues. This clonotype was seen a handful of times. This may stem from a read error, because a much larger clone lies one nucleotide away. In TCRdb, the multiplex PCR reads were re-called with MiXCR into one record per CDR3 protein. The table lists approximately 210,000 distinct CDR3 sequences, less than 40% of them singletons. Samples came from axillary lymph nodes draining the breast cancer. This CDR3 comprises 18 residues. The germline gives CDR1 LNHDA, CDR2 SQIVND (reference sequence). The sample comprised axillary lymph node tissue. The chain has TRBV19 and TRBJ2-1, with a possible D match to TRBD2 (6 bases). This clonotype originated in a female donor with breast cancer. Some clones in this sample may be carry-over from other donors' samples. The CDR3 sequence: CASSMALDYLSSYNEPFF. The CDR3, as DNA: TGTGCCAGTAGTATGGCCCTGGACTATCTTAGCTCCTACAATGAGCCGTTCTTC.